What follows describes a single T cell receptor (beta chain). The antigen is unknown. The source of the sample is a study of tumor-infiltrating lymphocytes in localized non-small cell lung cancer. Whole-study context: Some samples were collected after neoadjuvant chemotherapy; smokers, never-smokers and several histologies were included.

Germline assignment: CDR1 SGDLS and CDR2 YYNGEE. This CDR3 contains 15 residues. V dropped 0 bases and J dropped 4 bases, with 12 bases sitting between them. Only in-frame clones appear in the TCRdb table, and some are missing; sequencing was by immunoSEQ multiplex PCR. The table lists 10,000 or so clones, roughly 80% of them singletons, with 9.8% in the top ten. Whole-study results and caveats: Compared with uninvolved lung, tumors showed higher T cell infiltration by TCRbeta sequencing.

The receptor was isolated from a human donor with non-small cell lung cancer. The sample taken for sequencing was lung tumor tissue. The chain combines TRBV9 with TRBJ2-3, with D maybe TRBD2 (6 bases). The CDR3 DNA reads TGTGCCAGCAGCGTAGTTGAAGGAGGGGCAGATACGCAGTATTTT. This translates into CASSVVEGGADTQYF.